One sample yielded the 26 T cell receptor beta chains listed below, sequenced in a study of cytomegalovirus exposure and HLA in healthy donors. Sequencing was performed with immunoSEQ multiplex PCR; in TCRdb, only in-frame clones are kept and a portion is missing. The sample has 150,000 or so clones, 86% seen once; the top ten hold roughly 2.5%. Sequenced material: PBMCs. These receptors were obtained from a man aged 18 to 29 in good health and CMV-seropositive.

V is TRBV27 and J is TRBJ1-1, with 7 bases aligning to TRBD1. This CDR3 is 11 amino acids long. Looked up from germline, CDR1 is MNHEY and CDR2 is SMNVEV (reference sequence). V was clipped by 5 bases and J by 9 bases; unmatched bases: 3. Here the CDR3 reads CASSAGQKAFF. The CDR3 coding sequence is TGTGCCAGCAGTGCGGGACAGAAAGCTTTCTTT.

J is TRBJ2-1 and V is TRBV29-1; D might be TRBD2 (6 bases). Germline V gives CDR1 SQVTM, CDR2 ANQGSEA. This CDR3 is built from 14 residues. Trimming pared 2 bases from V and 7 bases from J, leaving 15 bases between. The DNA for the CDR3 is TGCAGCGTTGAAAAAGCGGGTTCGGGGAATGAGCAGTTCTTC. Encoded protein: CSVEKAGSGNEQFF.

The rearrangement joins TRBV7-9 to TRBJ2-1, with 13 bases matching TRBD2. The germline V gene has CDR1 SEHNR and CDR2 FQNEAQ (reference sequence). Losses at the gene ends were 1 base for V and 13 bases for J; bases not matched to a gene: 13. The CDR3 spans 17 residues. The CDR3 loop reads CASSLGLAGGLVSPQFF. CDR3 sequence (DNA): TGTGCCAGCAGCTTAGGACTAGCGGGGGGTCTCGTAAGCCCCCAGTTCTTC. The entire variable domain, with the rest obtained from reference TRBV7-9 and TRBJ2-1, is as follows: DTGVSQNPRHKITKRGQNVTFRCDPISEHNRLYWYRQTLGQGPEFLTYFQNEAQLEKSRLLSDRFSAERPKGSFSTLEIQRTEQGDSAMYLCASSLGLAGGLVSPQFFGPGTRLTVL.

J is TRBJ1-4 and V is TRBV4-1; TRBD1 might be the D (6 bases). CDR1 and CDR2 (germline): MGHRA, YSYEKL. V was trimmed by 2 bases and J by 5 bases, leaving 15 bases between them. This CDR3 is built from 16 residues. CDR3 sequence (DNA): TGCGCCAGCAGCCAATGGGGGGGGGCTCGGAATGAAAAACTGTTTTTT. It encodes CASSQWGGARNEKLFF.

The J gene is TRBJ1-1, the V gene TRBV4-1; 8 nucleotides match TRBD1. The CDR3 extends over 15 amino acids. Germline assignment: CDR1 MGHRA and CDR2 YSYEKL. The trim removed 5 bases at V and 4 bases at J, leaving 9 bases unmatched. CDR3 loop: CASSSMITGGTEAFF. CDR3 nucleotides: TGCGCCAGCAGCTCAATGATAACAGGGGGCACTGAAGCTTTCTTT.

The rearrangement links TRBV18 to TRBJ1-1; D may be TRBD1 (6 bases). The CDR3 is 14 amino acids. Germline V gene data show CDR1 as KGHSH and CDR2 as LQKENI. V was cut by 6 bases and J by 2 bases, with 13 bases left in between. CDR3 region: CASSPGALNTEAFF. Written as DNA, the CDR3 is TGTGCCAGCTCGCCAGGGGCCCTTAACACTGAAGCTTTCTTT.

The chain has TRBV7-8 and TRBJ1-2; D is unclear. The CDR3 sequence is 14 residues long. The germline V gene encodes CDR1 SGHVS and CDR2 FQNEAQ. V shed 4 bases and J shed 7 bases, with 16 bases lying between them. The CDR3 reads CASSSRETPGGYTF. The CDR3 DNA follows: TGTGCCAGCAGCTCCCGGGAGACGCCGGGTGGCTACACCTTC. The whole variable domain, remainder taken from reference TRBV7-8 and TRBJ1-2, is GAGVSQSPRYKVAKRGQDVALRCDPISGHVSLFWYQQALGQGPEFLTYFQNEAQLDKSGLPSDRFFAERPEGSVSTLKIQRTQQEDSAVYLCASSSRETPGGYTFGSGTRLTVV.

This rearrangement joins TRBV27 to TRBJ2-5; tentatively, D is TRBD1 (6 bases). The germline V gene encodes CDR1 MNHEY and CDR2 SMNVEV (reference sequence). V lost 5 bases, J lost 5 bases, and 18 bases lay in between. The CDR3 spans 15 residues. CDR3 coding DNA: TGTGCCAGCAGTAAACCGGGACAAATAAGGGAGACCCAGTACTTC. This translates into CASSKPGQIRETQYF.

The chain employs TRBV29-1 and TRBJ2-3; tentatively, D is TRBD2 (6 bases). Per the germline V gene, CDR1 is SQVTM and CDR2 is ANQGSEA. Trimming took off 7 bases at V and 2 bases at J, with 13 bases between the two ends. This CDR3 has 13 amino acids. As DNA, the CDR3 is TGCAGCGGGGCCCCGGGAGTCACAGATACGCAGTATTTT. Residues: CSGAPGVTDTQYF.

The rearrangement joins TRBV6-4 to TRBJ1-1, with 9 bases aligning to TRBD1. Germline-derived CDR1 and CDR2 are MRHNA and SNTAGT. The CDR3 is 13 residues long. The J segment lost 8 bases and the V segment lost 0 bases, leaving 1 base of the junction unmatched. CDR3 loop: CASSDSGTGEAFF. The CDR3 nucleotides read TGTGCCAGCAGTGACTCTGGGACAGGGGAAGCTTTCTTT.

The J gene is TRBJ1-4, the V gene TRBV14; 12 nucleotides align to TRBD1. J gave up 7 bases and V 4 bases, and 7 bases lay outside the gene matches. This CDR3 region has 16 residues. Germline V gene sequence: CDR1 SGHDN, CDR2 FVKESK. CDR3 sequence reads: CASSPGDRGRGEKLFF. DNA for the CDR3: TGTGCCAGCAGCCCAGGGGACAGGGGGCGAGGTGAAAAACTGTTTTTT.

This chain connects TRBV7-3 to TRBJ2-2; 13 bases are a match to TRBD2. Germline trimming cut 5 bases from V and 5 bases from J; bases unmatched to any gene: 5. Looked up from germline, CDR1 is SGHTA and CDR2 is FQGTGA. CDR3 length equals 16 residues. The CDR3 sequence: CASSPWTSGGTGELFF. The DNA for the CDR3 is TGTGCCAGCAGCCCCTGGACTAGCGGGGGAACCGGGGAGCTGTTTTTT. Full variable domain (rest looked up from reference TRBV7-3 and TRBJ2-2): GAGVSQTPSNKVTEKGKYVELRCDPISGHTALYWYRQSLGQGPEFLIYFQGTGAADDSGLPNDRFFAVRPEGSVSTLKIQRTERGDSAVYLCASSPWTSGGTGELFFGEGSRLTVL.

This chain connects TRBV6-6 to TRBJ2-2; possibly TRBD2 for D (5 bases). Germline CDR1 is MNHNY and CDR2 is SVGAGI (reference sequence). The CDR3 spans 16 residues. The V end lost 0 bases, the J end lost 6 bases, and 14 bases lay between the germline ends. The CDR3, as DNA: TGTGCCAGCAGTTACTCGAATCCGGAGGCGGCCGGGGAGCTGTTTTTT. This sequence encodes CASSYSNPEAAGELFF.

The chain recombines TRBV18 with TRBJ2-5; 7 positions agree with TRBD2. The CDR3 spans 16 residues. CDR1 and CDR2 from the germline V gene are KGHSH and LQKENI. V shed 3 bases, J shed 1 base, and the junction held 8 bases outside the gene matches. The CDR3 DNA sequence: TGTGCCAGCTCACCCCGAGCGGCTAGCGGCCAAGAGACCCAGTACTTC. Translated, it gives CASSPRAASGQETQYF.

This chain connects TRBV7-9 to TRBJ1-2, with D maybe TRBD1 (6 bases). The germline gives CDR1 SEHNR, CDR2 FQNEAQ (reference sequence). Trimming left V 3 bases short and J 4 bases short, with 9 bases between. This CDR3 comprises 13 residues. The CDR3 DNA reads as TGTGCCAGCAGCTTTGGGGGCTCCTATGGCTACACCTTC. It encodes CASSFGGSYGYTF. Looking up the rest from reference TRBV7-9 and TRBJ1-2 gives the full variable domain: DTGVSQNPRHKITKRGQNVTFRCDPISEHNRLYWYRQTLGQGPEFLTYFQNEAQLEKSRLLSDRFSAERPKGSFSTLEIQRTEQGDSAMYLCASSFGGSYGYTFGSGTRLTVV.

This clone was observed once. The J gene is TRBJ2-2, the V gene TRBV4-3; 7 nucleotides line up with TRBD1. Germline CDR1 reads LGHNA; CDR2 reads YSLEER. The junction had 6 bases not matched to a gene; V was cut back by 4 bases and J by 1 base. This CDR3 is 16 amino acids long. As DNA, the CDR3 is TGCGCCAGCAGCCCTTCGGGACAGCTGAACACCGGGGAGCTGTTTTTT. Amino acid sequence: CASSPSGQLNTGELFF.

V is TRBV7-3 and J is TRBJ1-1; weak D call: TRBD1 (5 bases). Germline CDR1 and CDR2: SGHTA and FQGTGA. This CDR3 comprises 14 residues. Trimming removed 1 base from V and 6 bases from J, with 12 bases in between. CDR3 bases: TGTGCCAGCAGCTTAAGGGGGGTTCCGGCTGAAGCTTTCTTT. Translation gives CASSLRGVPAEAFF.

V gene TRBV4-3 combines with J gene TRBJ1-4; 11 nucleotides align to TRBD1. Germline V gene sequence: CDR1 LGHNA, CDR2 YSLEER. The J segment lost 1 base and the V segment lost 3 bases, leaving 4 bases of the junction unmatched. CDR3 length: 17 residues. The DNA for the CDR3 is TGCGCCAGCAGCCACCGGACAGGGGGCTTAACTAATGAAAAACTGTTTTTT. It encodes CASSHRTGGLTNEKLFF.

The V and J genes are TRBV2 and TRBJ2-3; D is perhaps TRBD2 (5 bases). CDR3 length equals 15 residues. The V gene's germline CDR1 is SNHLY and CDR2 FYNNEI. V was pared by 2 bases and J by 3 bases, with 12 bases between. The CDR3 nucleotides read TGTGCCAGCAGTGAACCTGAGGGTTTAACAGATACGCAGTATTTT. Translating it yields CASSEPEGLTDTQYF.

The V call is TRBV27, the J call TRBJ1-1; 7 nucleotides agree with TRBD1. Germline V gives CDR1 MNHEY, CDR2 SMNVEV (reference sequence). After removal of 5 bases from V and 0 bases from J, the junction contained 12 bases not matched to a gene. The CDR3 has 17 amino acids. The CDR3 region is CASSTYRGVGMNTEAFF. CDR3 coding DNA: TGTGCCAGCAGTACTTACAGGGGTGTTGGGATGAACACTGAAGCTTTCTTT.

This chain links TRBV5-4 with TRBJ1-1, with 8 bases fitting TRBD1. The CDR3 has 16 amino acids. The V gene's germline CDR1 is SGHNT and CDR2 YYREEE (reference sequence). J was trimmed by 0 bases and V by 3 bases; bases with no gene match: 7. The CDR3 nucleotides are TGTGCCAGCAGCTCAACCCCGACAGGGGTGAACACTGAAGCTTTCTTT. Translated, it gives CASSSTPTGVNTEAFF.

The chain couples TRBV28 to TRBJ1-2; D is unclear. CDR3 length equals 13 residues. Trimming cost V 2 bases and J 6 bases, with 10 bases left between them. The germline V gene encodes CDR1 MDHEN and CDR2 SYDVKM. As DNA, the CDR3 is TGTGCCAGCAGTTTACCCCCTTTTGATGGCTACACCTTC. Translating gives CASSLPPFDGYTF.

The J gene is TRBJ2-1, the V gene TRBV6-5, with D perhaps matching TRBD2 (5 bases). CDR1 MNHEY and CDR2 SVGAGI come from the germline V gene. The CDR3 runs 15 residues. Trimming removed 8 bases at V and 4 bases at J, with 18 bases between. The CDR3 here is CASRRNGVTYNEQFF. The CDR3, as DNA: TGTGCCAGCCGTCGAAACGGGGTGACTTACAATGAGCAGTTCTTC.

The J gene is TRBJ2-1, the V gene TRBV7-3; 10 bases fit TRBD2. V lost 4 bases, J lost 3 bases, and 3 bases stayed unmatched. The CDR3 covers 15 residues. Germline-derived CDR1 and CDR2 are SGHTA and FQGTGA. The chain's CDR3 is CASSSQREGYNEQFF. In DNA form, the CDR3 reads TGTGCCAGCAGCTCTCAGCGGGAGGGCTACAATGAGCAGTTCTTC. Full variable domain (missing parts from reference TRBV7-3 and TRBJ2-1): GAGVSQTPSNKVTEKGKYVELRCDPISGHTALYWYRQSLGQGPEFLIYFQGTGAADDSGLPNDRFFAVRPEGSVSTLKIQRTERGDSAVYLCASSSQREGYNEQFFGPGTRLTVL.

V is TRBV5-6 and J is TRBJ2-3; D may be TRBD2 (5 bases). The V gene's germline CDR1 is SGHDT and CDR2 YYEEEE. The CDR3 runs 14 residues. V lost 6 bases to trimming and J lost 4 bases, with 15 bases between them. The CDR3 sequence: CASNAGRAPDTQYF. CDR3 DNA sequence: TGTGCCAGCAATGCCGGGCGGGCCCCAGATACGCAGTATTTT.

The chain uses TRBV4-3 and TRBJ2-2, with 10 bases matching TRBD1. The V and J ends lost 1 base and 4 bases, in that order; junction bases with no gene match: 6. The CDR3 has 17 amino acids. From germline, CDR1 is LGHNA and CDR2 YSLEER. This CDR3 reads CASSQGGGTGVTGELFF. The CDR3 DNA follows: TGCGCCAGCAGCCAAGGAGGGGGGACAGGGGTCACCGGGGAGCTGTTTTTT.